These T cell receptor beta chains were read from a single sample in a study of control samples from healthy donors and cancer patients. Using immunoSEQ multiplex PCR, the repertoire was profiled, and TCRdb retains in-frame clones only, with some absent. This table lists around 190,000 clones. The sequenced sample consisted of blood. The receptors were sampled from a woman aged 25 to 39 in good health. The conserved cysteine and the conserved F or W are not part of the CDR3 here. Fields, in order: V gene, D gene, J gene, CDR3 protein. The D gene is left open where the match is weak.

TRBV5-4,TRBD1,TRBJ2-7,ASSKGQGAQLHEQY
TRBV6-5,-,TRBJ1-6,ASSYSLSGNSPLH
TRBV18,TRBD1,TRBJ1-1,ASSPSRTGTDTEAF
TRBV5-1,-,TRBJ2-1,ASSLGAGEGEQF
TRBV10-3,-,TRBJ2-5,AISESSIRGRGGKTQY
TRBV27,-,TRBJ2-5,ATSRGGRVETQY
TRBV28,-,TRBJ1-1,VARGTEAF
TRBV29-1,TRBD2,TRBJ2-1,SVRRTSIDEQF
TRBV7-9,-,TRBJ1-2,ASSPGYSDIHGQAT
TRBV7-2,TRBD1,TRBJ1-1,ASSPRGPSGTEAF
TRBV6-5,-,TRBJ1-5,ASSLNQPQH
TRBV18,-,TRBJ1-1,ASSPIFPDENTEAF
TRBV18,TRBD2,TRBJ2-7,ASSPGLAGLSEQY
TRBV30,-,TRBJ1-5,AWSGGEQPQH
TRBV19,-,TRBJ2-7,ASSVPGRSYEQY
TRBV10-3,-,TRBJ1-2,AIRVEGWGYT
TRBV27,TRBD1,TRBJ1-1,ASSPRQGNTEAF
TRBV2,TRBD1,TRBJ1-1,ASRYRGAANTEAF
TRBV2,-,TRBJ1-6,ASGQHDSPLH
TRBV4-2,TRBD1,TRBJ1-4,ASSQEGGQRNEKLF
TRBV5-4,TRBD1,TRBJ2-1,ASSSLPRDRVVVNEQF
TRBV6-6,-,TRBJ1-2,ASSNNAGAYGYT
TRBV30,TRBD2,TRBJ2-7,AWSWTSGYEQY
TRBV28,-,TRBJ1-6,ASKTGPHSPLH
TRBV25-1,-,TRBJ1-2,ASTPGGVYGYT
TRBV10-1,-,TRBJ2-5,ASSESKAGQETQY
TRBV6-5,-,TRBJ1-2,ASTGERINYGYT
TRBV6-5,TRBD1,TRBJ1-6,ASSYKDRGSPLH
TRBV12-3/TRBV12-4,-,TRBJ1-1,ASVRRGGAF
TRBV6-5,TRBD1,TRBJ1-2,ASSYSRGRVTGGYT
TRBV4-1,TRBD1,TRBJ2-5,ASSQPGTARQETQY